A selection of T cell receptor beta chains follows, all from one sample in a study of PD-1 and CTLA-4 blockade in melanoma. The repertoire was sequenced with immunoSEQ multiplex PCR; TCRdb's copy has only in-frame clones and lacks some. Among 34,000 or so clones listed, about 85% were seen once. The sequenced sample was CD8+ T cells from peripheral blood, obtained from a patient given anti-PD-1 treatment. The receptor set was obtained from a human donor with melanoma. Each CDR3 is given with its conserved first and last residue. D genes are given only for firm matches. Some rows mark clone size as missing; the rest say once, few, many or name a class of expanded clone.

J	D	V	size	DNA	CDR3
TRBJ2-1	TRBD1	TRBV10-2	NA	TGCGCCAGCAGGCGCTCGGGACAGGGGGCGGATGAGCAGTTCTTC	CASRRSGQGADEQFF
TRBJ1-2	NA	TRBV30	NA	TGTGCCTGGAGTGTCTCGGGTGGCTACACCTTC	CAWSVSGGYTF
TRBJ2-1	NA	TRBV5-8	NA	TGTGCCAGCAGCCCAGGGTATGAGCAGTTCTTC	CASSPGYEQFF
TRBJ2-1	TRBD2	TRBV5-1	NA	TGCGCCAGCAGCTCCCAGCGGGGGGGATTGCGCTACAATGAGCAGTTCTTC	CASSSQRGGLRYNEQFF
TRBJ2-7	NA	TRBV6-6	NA	TGTGCCAGCAGTTCGGACGGGGCCTCCTACGAGCAGTACTTC	CASSSDGASYEQYF
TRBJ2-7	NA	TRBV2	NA	TGTGCCAGCAGGATGGGGGAGAGTAAATCCTACGAGCAGTACTTC	CASRMGESKSYEQYF
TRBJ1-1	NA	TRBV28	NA	TGTGCCAGCAGTTTGCCCTGGGAGCAGACCACTGAAGCTTTCTTT	CASSLPWEQTTEAFF
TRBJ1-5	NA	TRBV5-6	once	TGTGCCAGCAGCTTGGGAGGCAGCCTCAATCAGCCCCAGCATTTT	CASSLGGSLNQPQHF
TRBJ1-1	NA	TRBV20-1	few	TGCAGTGCTAGTTCGAGTGATTTCGGAGCTTTCTTT	CSASSSDFGAFF
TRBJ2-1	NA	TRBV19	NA	TGTGCCAGTAGCCTCTCGGGACTCCACAATGAGCAGTTCTTC	CASSLSGLHNEQFF
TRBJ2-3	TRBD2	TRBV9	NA	TGTGCCAGCAGCGTAGGGGTAGCGGGGGGCACAGATACGCAGTATTTT	CASSVGVAGGTDTQYF
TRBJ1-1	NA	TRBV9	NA	TGTGCCAGCGGTGAAATTAGGAAAACTGAAGCTTTCTTT	CASGEIRKTEAFF
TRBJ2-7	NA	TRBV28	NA	TGTGCCAGCAGTTCAGGATCGTCAACCTACGAGCAGTACTTC	CASSSGSSTYEQYF
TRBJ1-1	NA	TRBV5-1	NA	TGCGCCAGCAGCTGGGCCGCGGGGGGGAGGACTGAAGCTTTCTTT	CASSWAAGGRTEAFF
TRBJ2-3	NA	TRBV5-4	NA	TGTGCCAGCAGCTTGTGGTCTGAAGATACGCAGTATTTT	CASSLWSEDTQYF
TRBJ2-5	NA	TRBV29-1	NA	TGCAGCGTTGAAGACGAGGGGGAAGGAGAGACCCAGTACTTC	CSVEDEGEGETQYF
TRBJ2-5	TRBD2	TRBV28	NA	TGTGCCAGCAGCCCCGGGACTATTTTTGAGACCCAGTACTTC	CASSPGTIFETQYF
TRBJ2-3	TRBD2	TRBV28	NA	TGTGCCAGCAGTTTATGGGCGGGGGGGAACACAGATACGCAGTATTTT	CASSLWAGGNTDTQYF
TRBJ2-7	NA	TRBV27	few	TGTGCCAGCAGTTTGGACGGGGGTTACGAGCAGTACTTC	CASSLDGGYEQYF
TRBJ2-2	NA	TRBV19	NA	TGTGCCAGTAGTTTATTCCAAACCGGCCATAACACCGGGGAGCTGTTTTTT	CASSLFQTGHNTGELFF
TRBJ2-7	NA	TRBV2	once	TGTGCCAGCAGTAGAGCCTACGAGCAGTACTTC	CASSRAYEQYF
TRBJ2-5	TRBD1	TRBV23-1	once	TGCGCCAGCAGTCAAAATAGACACAGGGGGCGGCTTTCTTCGCGACAAGGGACCCAGTACTTC	CASSQNRHRGRLSSRQGTQYF